The TCR beta chain under discussion was sequenced for a study of beta chain features in type 1 diabetes. Study-level findings and limits: Researchers caution that PCR might favor shorter templates, equally among patients and controls. Significant though moderate, a shortening of TCRB CDR3s appeared in all four CD4+ subsets of Type 1 diabetes patients.

The isolated RNA, all of it, was reverse transcribed, so expressed TCRB transcripts were what got sequenced. Libraries were prepared by immunoSEQ multiplex PCR; TCRdb keeps only in-frame clonotypes and omits some of them. The sample includes 810,000 or so clones, 15% to 20% of them seen just once. This clone was found a few times. The antigen remains undetermined. The TCR sequence derives from a woman between 18 and 30 years old in good health. The sequencing input was naive CD4+ T cells from blood.

Here the CDR3 DNA reads TGTGCCAGTAGTCCCGTGTCAGATACGCAGTATTTT. This encodes CASSPVSDTQYF. This chain links TRBV19 with TRBJ2-3; D not certain. Trimming removed 5 bases at V and 4 bases at J, with 7 bases between. This CDR3 comprises 12 residues. Germline V gives CDR1 LNHDA, CDR2 SQIVND (reference sequence).